This T cell receptor beta chain came from a study of cytomegalovirus exposure and HLA in healthy donors. Details on this clone: What it recognizes is unknown.

Trimming took 5 bases from V and 5 from J; bases not matched to a gene: 5. Germline V gene sequence: CDR1 SGHRS, CDR2 YFSETQ. The CDR3 is made up of 14 amino acids. Findings and caveats of the study: Investigators reported under 200 TCR beta chains as tied to cytomegalovirus.

PCR amplification relied on 60 Vbeta primers (plus 13 Jbeta primers). The assay was immunoSEQ multiplex PCR, and TCRdb's table has in-frame clones only and misses some. The sample includes about 160,000 clones, around 85% of them seen just once. Sequencing used PBMCs. The chain is built from TRBV5-1 and TRBJ2-4, with TRBD1 matching over 9 bases. The TCR was taken from a man over 45 in good health and CMV-seropositive. This chain's CDR3 is CASRPGQGENIQYF. The CDR3 coding sequence is TGCGCCAGCAGGCCGGGACAGGGAGAAAACATTCAGTACTTC. The full variable domain, in which reference TRBV5-1 and TRBJ2-4 provide the parts outside the CDR3, is KAGVTQTPRYLIKTRGQQVTLSCSPISGHRSVSWYQQTPGQGLQFLFEYFSETQRNKGNFPGRFSGRQFSNSRSEMNVSTLELGDSALYLCASRPGQGENIQYFGAGTRLSVL.